The sequence of this T cell receptor (beta chain) was determined in a study of early T cells in non-severe SARS-CoV-2 infection. Across the study: RNA in bulk from unsorted whole blood was sequenced, and chains were unpaired. Study-level findings and limits: Using VDJdb, the matching emphasized anti-spike CD8 responses while missing private and CD4 specificities.

MiXCR, run by TCRdb on the 5' RACE reads, gives a single entry per CDR3 protein. The table has 70,000 to 90,000 distinct CDR3 sequences, over 9.5% seen once; the top ten hold more than 3%. Concerning this clonotype itself: The antigen is not known.

Unmatched junction bases numbered 6, after V lost 5 bases and J lost 4 bases. CDR1 and CDR2 (germline): MDHEN, SYDVKM. The CDR3 is 14 amino acids. The sequence derives from an adult who was a healthcare worker with PCR-confirmed SARS-CoV-2 infection or an uninfected control (not recorded which). V and J are TRBV28 and TRBJ1-1; 8 bases are shared with TRBD1. Material: whole blood. This chain's CDR3 is CASSAYRGTTEAFF. The CDR3 DNA reads TGTGCCAGCAGTGCCTACAGGGGGACCACTGAAGCTTTCTTT.